This TCR beta chain was sequenced in a study of T cell responses to AZD1222 COVID-19 vaccine. Study-level background: Whether given at about 4 or about 12 weeks, second doses were pooled.

Broader study findings: The span of vaccine-associated CD4 TCRs extended across spike, with dominance at 160-218 and 743-854. Once two AZD1222 doses were given, Spike-specific TCR breadth and depth went up.

The repertoire was sequenced with immunoSEQ multiplex PCR; TCRdb's copy has only in-frame clones and lacks some. This sample carries about 100,000 clones, around 83% of them seen once, and the ten largest clones take more than 1.2%. V lost 6 bases and J 2 bases, leaving 20 bases between the germline ends. CDR3 length: 16 residues. Germline CDR1 and CDR2: MNHEY and SVGEGT. A remark on this clone: Its specificity is unknown.

Specimen: peripheral blood, collected on day 0 of AZD1222 vaccination. The sequence was collected from an adult in good health. The chain employs TRBV6-2 or TRBV6-3 and TRBJ2-7; weak D call: TRBD1 (6 bases). The CDR3 reads CASSDYDRKTPYEQYF. The DNA for the CDR3 is TGTGCCAGCAGCGACTACGACAGGAAGACCCCCTACGAGCAGTACTTC.